This T cell receptor (beta chain) derives from a study of blood T cell repertoires in COVID-19. On the study more broadly: From the United States, Italy and Spain came samples of acute and convalescent COVID-19. From T cells, B-cell-depleted T cells, or PBMCs came the material, which was cDNA or gDNA.

Enrollment of patients from Seattle took place during active infection, with longitudinal follow-up. Assay: immunoSEQ multiplex PCR; the TCRdb copy retains only in-frame clones and omits some. Here the sample spans roughly 120,000 clones, more than 75% being singletons. The CDR3 length is 17 residues. Germline V gene lookup returns CDR1 SGHVS and CDR2 FNYEAQ. J lost 5 bases, V lost 5 bases, and 14 bases had no gene match. The receptor's source is a man in his fifties or sixties with COVID-19, enrolled during active disease. Sequences were obtained from peripheral blood. This rearrangement joins TRBV7-6 to TRBJ2-2; 7 bases are shared with TRBD2. CDR3 residues: CASSPRSAGVETGELFF. CDR3 nucleotide sequence: TGTGCCAGCAGCCCCCGTTCGGCGGGAGTCGAGACCGGGGAGCTGTTTTTT.